These 26 T cell receptor beta chains share one sample of origin, sequenced in a study of regulatory T cells in long-lasting Graves disease. Assembly of TCR beta libraries relied on iRepertoire HTBI primers together with Arm-PCR of CDR3 regions. TCRdb independently ran MiXCR on the multiplex PCR reads; one entry per CDR3 protein. The profile shows about 440,000 distinct CDR3 sequences, about 15% of them singletons. Sample time point: newly diagnosed GD, antithyroid drugs for less than 3 months. PBMC-extracted RNA yielded the TCR library. A further study also used this sample, focusing on T cells in Graves' hyperthyroidism and ophthalmopathy.

Sequencing was performed on peripheral blood mononuclear cells (PBMCs), taken at new diagnosis, from a patient treated with antithyroid drugs. These receptors were collected from a woman aged 18-29 years with Graves disease.

On this clonotype: Being one base from a much bigger clone, this may be a read error. This chain joins TRBV5-1 and TRBJ2-7; TRBD1 matches 12 bases. The germline V gene encodes CDR1 SGHRS and CDR2 YFSETQ. The CDR3 length is 15 residues. The CDR3 region has the DNA TGCGCCGGCAGCTTGGTGGGACAGGGGGCGGACGAGCAGTACTTC. Amino acids: CAGSLVGQGADEQYF.

This clonotype occurred a few times. This may come from a read error, since a much larger clone is one base off. This chain uses TRBV6-1 with TRBJ2-1, with TRBD2 as a possible D gene (5 bases). V lost 6 bases and J lost 0, with 9 bases in between. This CDR3 comprises 14 residues. Per the germline V gene, CDR1 is MNHNS and CDR2 is SASEGT. CDR3 in amino acids: CASSATSSYNEQFF. CDR3 bases: TGTGCCAGCAGCGCTACTAGCTCCTACAATGAGCAGTTCTTC.

The rearrangement links TRBV20-1 to TRBJ1-4; weak D call: TRBD1 (6 bases). Trimming took off 6 bases at V and 0 bases at J, with 14 bases between the two ends. Germline V CDR1 and CDR2: DFQATT, SNEGSKA (reference sequence). The CDR3 consists of 15 residues. CDR3 nucleotides: TGCAGTGCCAACGGACAGCGATCAACTAATGAAAAACTGTTTTTT. This sequence encodes CSANGQRSTNEKLFF.

The sample holds many counts of this clonotype. This chain joins TRBV27 and TRBJ2-3; D is perhaps TRBD2 (5 bases). With 2 bases removed from V and 6 bases from J, the gap between germline ends came to 18 bases. CDR1 and CDR2 from the germline V gene are MNHEY and SMNVEV (reference sequence). CDR3 size: 16 residues. CDR3 in amino acids: CASSLAFGPSMDTQYF. The CDR3, as DNA: TGTGCCAGCAGTTTAGCCTTTGGACCTAGCATGGATACGCAGTATTTT.

Ten or more counts support this clonotype. The chain recombines TRBV12-3 or TRBV12-4 with TRBJ1-2; D unclear. The CDR3 has 22 amino acids. The V end was cut by 2 bases, the J end by 0 bases, with 31 bases between. CDR3 residues: CASSLSYGGGAQRGGANYGYTF. Here the CDR3 DNA reads TGTGCCAGCAGTTTATCATATGGCGGAGGAGCTCAACGAGGCGGTGCTAACTATGGCTACACCTTC.

This clonotype appeared many times. This chain joins TRBV5-5 and TRBJ1-1, with a weak D call TRBD1 (6 bases). The CDR3 spans 15 residues. In germline, CDR1 is SGHKS, CDR2 YYEKEE (reference sequence). V lost 4 bases and J 8 bases, leaving 21 bases between the germline ends. The CDR3 DNA reads TGTGCCAGCAGCCTAGACAGGAGATCTACTCGGGAAGCTTTCTTT. Its translation is CASSLDRRSTREAFF.

This clonotype was counted at least ten times. The chain carries TRBV5-1 and TRBJ2-3; 7 nucleotides line up with TRBD2. V lost 0 bases and J lost 2; bases outside the gene matches: 6. The CDR3 totals 16 residues. Germline V gives CDR1 SGHRS, CDR2 YFSETQ. The CDR3 here is CASSLARSGNTDTQYF. In DNA form, the CDR3 reads TGCGCCAGCAGCTTGGCCCGAAGCGGGAACACAGATACGCAGTATTTT.

This clonotype was seen many times. V and J are TRBV13 and TRBJ2-1; TRBD1 or TRBD2 may be the D gene (5 bases each). The CDR3 is made up of 16 amino acids. Between the trimmed V and J ends, which lost 1 base and 3 bases, there was a span of 13 bases. Germline assignment: CDR1 PRHDT and CDR2 FYEKMQ (reference sequence). As DNA, the CDR3 is TGTGCCAGCAGCTTAGATGGGACCCCAGGCTACAATGAGCAGTTCTTC. Translation gives CASSLDGTPGYNEQFF.

The V and J genes are TRBV20-1 and TRBJ2-3, with D perhaps TRBD1 (6 bases). CDR3 length: 15 amino acids. CDR1 is DFQATT, CDR2 SNEGSKA, per germline (reference sequence). Trimming cost V 3 bases and J 0 bases, with 13 bases left between them. The CDR3 loop is CSASTGQPSTDTQYF. The CDR3 region has the DNA TGCAGTGCTAGCACAGGGCAACCGAGCACAGATACGCAGTATTTT.

This clonotype was seen at least ten times. The chain has TRBV12-3 or TRBV12-4 and TRBJ2-3, with D possibly being TRBD1 or TRBD2 (5 bases each). The CDR3 consists of 13 residues. V lost 6 bases and J 5 bases, leaving 12 bases between the germline ends. The CDR3 region has the DNA TGTGCCAGCAGCGGGACCCGGGAAGATACGCAGTATTTT. It encodes CASSGTREDTQYF.

This clonotype came up many times. The chain combines TRBV30 with TRBJ2-2; possibly TRBD1 for D (5 bases). CDR3 length: 14 amino acids. Germline V gene sequence: CDR1 GTSNPN, CDR2 SVGIG (reference sequence). Deletions cut 4 bases from V and 5 bases from J, with 14 bases between. The CDR3 is CAWKAVRGTGELFF. Here the CDR3 DNA reads TGTGCCTGGAAGGCCGTTAGGGGAACCGGGGAGCTGTTTTTT.

Of note for this clonotype: A much more abundant neighbour one base away suggests this may be a read error. This chain connects TRBV5-1 to TRBJ2-1; TRBD2 agrees at 11 bases. The CDR3 has 16 residues. CDR1 is SGHRS and CDR2 is YFSETQ in the germline V gene. Here the CDR3 reads CAGSYGTSGTYNEQFF. Written as DNA, the CDR3 is TGCGCCGGCAGCTATGGGACTAGCGGCACCTACAATGAGCAGTTCTTC.

This clonotype appeared many times. The gene calls are TRBV4-1 and TRBJ2-7; D is ambiguous. This CDR3 comprises 14 residues. The V end was cut by 3 bases, the J end by 2 bases, with 11 bases between. The germline CDR1 and CDR2 sequences are MGHRA and YSYEKL. CDR3 bases: TGCGCCAGCAGCCACCCGGACGGACCCTACGAGCAGTACTTC. Its protein is CASSHPDGPYEQYF.

At least ten counts were recorded for this clonotype. The genes are TRBV20-1 and TRBJ2-7; 12 nucleotides align to TRBD2. Unmatched junction bases numbered 5, after V lost 6 bases and J lost 5 bases. The germline CDR1 and CDR2 sequences are DFQATT and SNEGSKA (reference sequence). CDR3 length equals 13 residues. The CDR3: CSARTSGIHEQYF. The CDR3 bases are TGCAGTGCCCGGACTAGCGGGATCCACGAGCAGTACTTC.

This clonotype was picked up a small number of times. The chain joins TRBV15 to TRBJ1-5; D is unclear. The ends were cut back, 0 bases at V and 2 bases at J, with 8 bases in the middle. Looked up from germline, CDR1 is LNHNV and CDR2 is YYDKDF (reference sequence). The CDR3 sequence is 15 residues long. CDR3 coding DNA: TGTGCCACCAGCAGAGAGGGAGCAGGCAATCAGCCCCAGCATTTT. Protein sequence: CATSREGAGNQPQHF. Drawing the rest from reference TRBV15 and TRBJ1-5, the complete variable domain is DAMVIQNPRYQVTQFGKPVTLSCSQTLNHNVMYWYQQKSSQAPKLLFHYYDKDFNNEADTPDNFQSRRPNTSFCFLDIRSPGLGDTAMYLCATSREGAGNQPQHFGDGTRLSIL.

Notes on this clonotype: This may be a read error: a much more frequent sequence differs by one nucleotide. The CDR3 sequence is CASSSAAGDTQYF. CDR3 nucleotide sequence: TGTGCCAGCAGTTCAGCAGCGGGAGATACGCAGTATTTT. The V and J genes are TRBV12-3 or TRBV12-4 and TRBJ2-3; D possibly corresponds to TRBD2 (6 bases). The CDR3 covers 13 residues. Between the trimmed V and J ends, which lost 4 bases and 5 bases, there was a span of 10 bases.

This clonotype has a count of ten or more. V gene TRBV11-2 combines with J gene TRBJ2-1; D possibly matches TRBD1 or TRBD2 (6 bases each). The ends were cut back, 0 bases at V and 0 bases at J, with 9 bases in the middle. This CDR3 region has 16 residues. The germline CDR1 and CDR2 sequences are SGHAT and FQNNGV. The CDR3 bases are TGTGCCAGCAGCTTAGAGGGGGGCGTCTCCTACAATGAGCAGTTCTTC. Protein sequence: CASSLEGGVSYNEQFF.

This clonotype was found many times. The V call is TRBV5-1, the J call TRBJ2-5, with 8 nucleotides matching TRBD2. The CDR3 runs to 14 residues. V was pared by 1 base and J by 5 bases, with 4 bases of the junction left unmatched. In germline, CDR1 is SGHRS, CDR2 YFSETQ. In DNA form, the CDR3 reads TGCGCCAGCAGCTTGCGGGAGGGCCGTGAGACCCAGTACTTC. Protein: CASSLREGRETQYF.

This clonotype was found a few times. J is TRBJ2-1 and V is TRBV5-4, with 9 bases fitting TRBD1. This CDR3 has 19 amino acids. Unmatched junction bases numbered 10, after V lost 0 bases and J lost 0 bases. Germline CDR1 is SGHNT and CDR2 is YYREEE (reference sequence). CDR3 in DNA: TGTGCCAGCAGCTTGGGGGATGGGACAGGGTCGGGCTCCTACAATGAGCAGTTCTTC. Amino acids: CASSLGDGTGSGSYNEQFF.

This chain connects TRBV27 to TRBJ1-1; D is perhaps TRBD1 (5 bases). V was pared by 2 bases and J by 7 bases, with 14 bases between. The germline CDR1 and CDR2 sequences are MNHEY and SMNVEV (reference sequence). The CDR3 totals 14 residues. The CDR3, as DNA: TGTGCCAGCAGTTTAGGGGGGAGGATCAGTGAAGCTTTCTTT. Its translation: CASSLGGRISEAFF.

The chain couples TRBV19 to TRBJ2-3, with 8 positions matching TRBD1. The CDR3 is made up of 15 amino acids. CDR1 is LNHDA and CDR2 is SQIVND in the germline V gene (reference sequence). Unmatched junction bases numbered 7, after V lost 5 bases and J lost 3 bases. Written as DNA, the CDR3 is TGTGCCAGTAGTCTCCGGACAGGGTGGACAGATACGCAGTATTTT. Residues: CASSLRTGWTDTQYF. Using reference TRBV19 and TRBJ2-3 for the parts outside the CDR3, the full variable domain is DGGITQSPKYLFRKEGQNVTLSCEQNLNHDAMYWYRQDPGQGLRLIYYSQIVNDFQKGDIAEGYSVSREKKESFPLTVTSAQKNPTAFYLCASSLRTGWTDTQYFGPGTRLTVL.

This sequence joins TRBV28 and TRBJ2-1, with 9 bases matching TRBD2. CDR3 length equals 14 residues. Looked up from germline, CDR1 is MDHEN and CDR2 is SYDVKM. Germline trimming cut 5 bases from V and 7 bases from J; bases unmatched to any gene: 6. CDR3 protein: CASSDSGSQNEQFF. The DNA of the CDR3 is TGTGCCAGCAGTGATAGCGGGAGTCAAAATGAGCAGTTCTTC. Full variable domain (remainder filled in from reference TRBV28 and TRBJ2-1): DVKVTQSSRYLVKRTGEKVFLECVQDMDHENMFWYRQDPGLGLRLIYFSYDVKMKEKGDIPEGYSVSREKKERFSLILESASTNQTSMYLCASSDSGSQNEQFFGPGTRLTVL.

In this sample, this clonotype turned up once. A much larger clonotype is one base distant, so this may be a read error. This sequence joins TRBV3-1 and TRBJ2-1, with TRBD2 identical over 7 bases. The J call may be wrong; the DNA end is better matched by TRBJ2-5. Germline lookup yields CDR1 LGHDT and CDR2 YNNKEL (reference sequence). This CDR3 is built from 14 residues. The CDR3 loop is CASSQTGVREAQYF. The DNA of the CDR3 is TGTGCCAGCAGCCAAACGGGGGTCCGGGAGGCCCAGTACTTC.

In this sample, this clonotype turned up many times. The V gene is TRBV9, the J gene TRBJ2-3; D might be TRBD1 or TRBD2, each matching 5 bases. V was shortened by 8 bases and J by 2 bases, with 15 bases between the two germline ends. The CDR3 runs 14 residues. Germline CDR1 SGDLS, CDR2 YYNGEE. In DNA form, the CDR3 reads TGTGCCAGTGCATCAGGGACCTACACAGATACGCAGTATTTT. Translating it yields CASASGTYTDTQYF.

This clonotype was counted ten times or more. This chain connects TRBV20-1 to TRBJ2-5; TRBD2 matches at 10 bases. The CDR3 is 14 residues long. V dropped 5 bases and J dropped 5; count of bases not matched to a gene: 8. Germline CDR1 reads DFQATT; CDR2 reads SNEGSKA (reference sequence). CDR3 residues: CSALAGEAWETQYF. The CDR3, as DNA: TGCAGTGCTCTAGCGGGAGAGGCTTGGGAGACCCAGTACTTC.

There are a few counts of this clonotype. The chain has TRBV4-3 and TRBJ2-7; D uncertain. From germline, CDR1 is LGHNA and CDR2 YSLEER. The CDR3 contains 15 residues. V was trimmed by 0 bases and J by 0 bases, leaving 9 bases between them. The CDR3 bases are TGCGCCAGCAGCCAAGATAAGAGGACCTCCTACGAGCAGTACTTC. Translating it yields CASSQDKRTSYEQYF.